This TCR beta chain is from a study of OX40 agonist ivuxolimab in advanced cancers. Study-level information: People who had prior anti-PD-1, anti-PD-L1 or anti-CTLA-4 therapy could take part, and approximately 43% had some. Study-wide findings and caveats: Relative to CD4+ cells, CD8+ T cells on average had more expanded clones. Both CD4+ and CD8+ T cell populations in blood had undergone clonal expansion by week 6 at 0.1 to 3.0 mg/kg.

As to this clone: The antigen remains undetermined.

With 0 bases removed from V and 6 bases from J, the gap between germline ends came to 8 bases. The CDR3 spans 14 residues. Germline V gene data show CDR1 as SGHDN and CDR2 as FVKESK. Clones were read by immunoSEQ multiplex PCR, and TCRdb kept only the in-frame ones, dropping some. The data hold 100,000 to 110,000 clones, with roughly 90% observed a single time. The chain links TRBV14 to TRBJ2-2; D gene uncertain. Here the sequenced sample was CD4+ or CD8+ T cells sorted from blood, taken in a trial of the OX40 agonist ivuxolimab. The receptor was derived from an adult with an advanced solid tumor such as melanoma, head and neck, liver or kidney cancer. DNA of the CDR3: TGTGCCAGCAGCCAAGATTGGGCGGCCGGGGAGCTGTTTTTT. This encodes CASSQDWAAGELFF.